This entry concerns a single T cell receptor (beta chain). Primed by a sample-barcoded 5' primer and a J-beta primer mix, a second PCR proceeded for roughly 6 to 12 cycles. TCRdb reanalysed the 5' RACE reads using MiXCR and keeps one entry per CDR3 protein. Of around 800,000 distinct CDR3 sequences listed, roughly 24% are singletons. The CDR3 runs 14 residues. V gave up 3 bases and J gave up 1 base, with 7 bases separating them. The germline CDR1 and CDR2 sequences are KGHSY and FQNENV. The data were taken from a study of blood T cells in healthy people across ages. These same records also appear under a second study, on T cells of mothers and their children. Turning to that study: Persistent microchimeric T cell clones were sought, and none were detected.

J is TRBJ1-5 and V is TRBV16; the D is unclear. Sample: blood. The TCR comes from a boy aged 5 to 17 in good health. The chain's CDR3 is CASSQRTSNQPQHF. CDR3 DNA sequence: TGTGCCAGCAGCCAGCGGACCAGCAATCAGCCCCAGCATTTT.